The 6 T cell receptor beta chains presented below share a single source sample, sequenced in a study of T cell responses to AZD1222 COVID-19 vaccine. This table comes from immunoSEQ multiplex PCR, and its TCRdb copy is limited to in-frame clones, with some not included. The sample yields some 120,000 clones, approximately 85% seen once. The sample was peripheral blood, taken on day 0 of AZD1222 vaccination. All receptors come from an adult in good health.

V is TRBV9 and J is TRBJ2-5; 10 positions agree with TRBD2. Germline CDR1 reads SGDLS; CDR2 reads YYNGEE. V was clipped by 2 bases and J by 5 bases; unmatched bases: 12. This CDR3 contains 17 residues. CDR3 DNA sequence: TGTGCCAGCAGCGTCGAGGGAGCTAGCGGGAGTACGGAGACCCAGTACTTC. This translates into CASSVEGASGSTETQYF.

The chain combines TRBV3-1 (or the pseudogene TRBV3-2) with TRBJ1-6, with 8 nucleotides matching TRBD1. Germline CDR1 LGHDT, CDR2 YNNKEL (reference sequence). Unmatched junction bases numbered 3, after V lost 5 bases and J lost 6 bases. This CDR3 contains 14 residues. CDR3 coding DNA: TGTGCCAGCAGCTCGGACAGGGCTAATTCACCCCTCCACTTT. Translation: CASSSDRANSPLHF.

V is TRBV9 and J is TRBJ1-3; unclear D gene. Germline V gene sequence: CDR1 SGDLS, CDR2 YYNGEE. V was clipped by 4 bases and J by 0 bases, with 11 bases between them. The CDR3 extends over 15 amino acids. The DNA of the CDR3 is TGTGCCAGCAGCCCCCACCTAGACTCTGGAAACACCATATATTTT. This translates into CASSPHLDSGNTIYF.

J is TRBJ2-1 and V is TRBV6-6; 16 bases are shared with TRBD2. Germline V gene sequence: CDR1 MNHNY, CDR2 SVGAGI (reference sequence). J was trimmed by 2 bases and V by 6 bases; bases with no gene match: 10. The CDR3 length is 19 residues. CDR3: CASSRQGLAGGRAYNEQFF. The DNA for the CDR3 is TGTGCCAGCAGCCGACAGGGACTAGCGGGAGGGCGCGCCTACAATGAGCAGTTCTTC.

This chain uses TRBV6-5 with TRBJ1-2; no firm D call. Germline loops: CDR1 MNHEY, CDR2 SVGAGI. Trimming stripped 8 bases from V and 4 bases from J, with 11 bases between. The CDR3 length is 12 residues. The CDR3 loop is CASALTGYGYTF. The CDR3 nucleotides are TGTGCCAGCGCCCTGACGGGCTATGGCTACACCTTC.

The J gene is TRBJ1-4, the V gene TRBV6-5; D gene uncertain. Deletions cut 6 bases from V and 8 bases from J, with 16 bases between. The V gene's germline CDR1 is MNHEY and CDR2 SVGAGI. The CDR3 runs to 14 residues. The CDR3 reads CASRRSWGVEKLFF. CDR3 in DNA: TGTGCCAGCAGACGAAGTTGGGGAGTGGAAAAACTGTTTTTT.